One and the same sample provided the 21 T cell receptor beta chains below, sequenced in a study of metastatic and nonmetastatic thyroid tumors. Each patient went into thyroid surgery without having received any treatment. TCRdb re-processed the PCR reads through MiXCR. This sample has 14,000 or so clones; 30% to 35% occur once, and the top ten carry 25% to 30%. The source material was tumor tissue. The receptors were gathered from a female donor with papillary thyroid cancer or a benign thyroid nodule (not recorded which). Some clones in this sample may be carry-over from other donors' samples.

This clone has at least ten counts. The chain joins TRBV15 to TRBJ1-2; 8 bases map to TRBD1. CDR1 is LNHNV and CDR2 is YYDKDF in the germline V gene (reference sequence). The CDR3 has 13 amino acids. J gave up 3 bases and V 3 bases, and 0 bases lay outside the gene matches. CDR3 coding DNA: TGTGCCACCAGCAGGGACAGGGACTATGGCTACACCTTC. As protein: CATSRDRDYGYTF.

This clone was recorded a few times. This could be a read error, since a much larger clone is one nucleotide away. This rearrangement joins TRBV6-1 to TRBJ1-1, with 11 bases fitting TRBD1. Germline CDR1 and CDR2: MNHNS and SASEGT. The CDR3 runs 15 residues. DNA of the CDR3: TGTGCCAGCAGACTCGGACAGGGGGCTGGCACTGAATCTTTCTTT. Translating it yields CASRLGQGAGTESFF.

Concerning this clone: No conserved phenylalanine or tryptophan ends this CDR3, so it is likely a read error. No DNA is shown, since the ends of the CDR3 on it are uncertain; the CDR3 is the one TCRdb lists. The rearrangement links TRBV4-1 to TRBJ2-7. The CDR3 numbers 13 amino acids, ends counted. CDR1 MGHRA and CDR2 YSYEKL come from the germline V gene. The CDR3 region is CASSQNMIYEQCY.

The CDR3 loop is CSALRRAGGGEQYF. CDR3 nucleotides: TGCAGTGCTCTCCGCAGGGCGGGAGGAGGCGAGCAGTACTTC. This sequence joins TRBV20-1 and TRBJ2-7; the match to TRBD2 covers 8 bases. V gave up 5 bases and J gave up 6 bases; unmatched junction bases: 12. CDR3 size: 14 residues. CDR1 DFQATT and CDR2 SNEGSKA come from the germline V gene (reference sequence).

This chain links TRBV7-2 with TRBJ1-3, with no clear D. V was clipped by 5 bases and J by 4 bases, with 15 bases between them. The CDR3 runs to 15 residues. Germline V gene data show CDR1 as SGHTA and CDR2 as FQGNSA. DNA for the CDR3: TGTGCCAGCAGCCTCAGCATGTTGGGGGGAAACACCATATATTTT. It is translated as CASSLSMLGGNTIYF.

V and J are TRBV20-1 and TRBJ2-7, with D maybe TRBD2 (6 bases). Germline values: CDR1 DFQATT, CDR2 SNEGSKA (reference sequence). V lost 0 bases to trimming and J lost 3 bases, with 12 bases between them. The CDR3 loop spans 14 amino acids. DNA of the CDR3: TGCAGTGCTAGAGAGGTGGAGGGGTTCTACGAGCAGTACTTC. This sequence encodes CSAREVEGFYEQYF.

The chain couples TRBV7-2 to TRBJ2-3, with 7 bases fitting TRBD2. The CDR3 spans 15 residues. Losses at the gene ends were 0 bases for V and 4 bases for J; bases not matched to a gene: 4. Germline V lookup: CDR1 SGHTA, CDR2 FQGNSA. The CDR3 protein is CASSLAAGVADTQYF. DNA of the CDR3: TGTGCCAGCAGCTTAGCGGCGGGGGTAGCAGATACGCAGTATTTT.

Remarks on this clone: Just one base apart from a much larger clone, this may be a read error. The rearrangement joins TRBV7-9 to TRBJ2-5; D remains ambiguous. The CDR3 spans 14 residues. Germline V gives CDR1 SEHNR, CDR2 FQNEAQ (reference sequence). The CDR3 reads CASSFWAIQDTQYF. CDR3 sequence (DNA): TGTGCCAGCAGCTTCTGGGCGATTCAAGATACCCAGTACTTC. Together with reference TRBV7-9 and TRBJ2-5, the CDR3 gives the full variable domain: DTGVSQNPRHKITKRGQNVTFRCDPISEHNRLYWYRQTLGQGPEFLTYFQNEAQLEKSRLLSDRFSAERPKGSFSTLEIQRTEQGDSAMYLCASSFWAIQDTQYFGPGTRLLVL.

There are many counts of this clone. The chain uses TRBV2 and TRBJ1-5; 9 bases map to TRBD1. This CDR3 spans 14 amino acids. Germline trimming cut 3 bases from V and 9 bases from J; bases unmatched to any gene: 6. The V gene's germline CDR1 is SNHLY and CDR2 FYNNEI. The CDR3 here is CASSEWDRDPPQHF. CDR3 in DNA: TGTGCCAGCAGTGAGTGGGACAGGGACCCGCCCCAGCATTTT.

By share, this clone ranks as medium-sized (0.01 to 0.1%). V gene TRBV6-1 combines with J gene TRBJ2-1; TRBD1 matches at 7 bases. The CDR3 runs to 14 residues. The V gene end was trimmed by 3 bases and the J gene end by 6 bases; junction bases not matched to a gene: 5. Germline lookup yields CDR1 MNHNS and CDR2 SASEGT. The CDR3 nucleotides are TGTGCCAGCAGTGAGGGGACAGCGATCAATGAGCAGTTCTTC. This encodes CASSEGTAINEQFF.

Note on this clone: Because it lacks the conserved phenylalanine or tryptophan at the end, this CDR3 is likely a read error. V and J are TRBV4-1 and TRBJ2-1; TRBD2 is a possible D gene (6 bases). The CDR3 covers 15 residues. The germline V gene encodes CDR1 MGHRA and CDR2 YSYEKL. The CDR3 bases are TGCGCCAGCAGCCGAGGGACTGAGCTTTACAATGGGCAGTTCCTC. Its translation: CASSRGTELYNGQFL.

This clone was observed many times. V is TRBV11-3 and J is TRBJ1-1; 7 bases are a match to TRBD1. The germline V gene has CDR1 SGHNT and CDR2 YENEEA. This CDR3 contains 14 residues. V trimming: 4 bases; J trimming: 8 bases; junction bases outside the gene matches: 10. The CDR3 bases are TGTGCCAGCAGCTCAGGTCTACAGGGGAACGAAGCTTTCTTT. This translates into CASSSGLQGNEAFF.

Written as DNA, the CDR3 is TGTGCCTGGAGTACGGGTGGACAGGGGGGTCAGCCCCAGCATTTT. It codes for CAWSTGGQGGQPQHF. The genes are TRBV30 and TRBJ1-5, with 10 bases lining up with TRBD1. This CDR3 is built from 15 residues. The germline V gene has CDR1 GTSNPN and CDR2 SVGIG (reference sequence). V shed 2 bases, J shed 6 bases, and the junction held 7 bases outside the gene matches.

Note on this clone: This likely comes from a read error, as the CDR3 has no conserved phenylalanine or tryptophan at its end. V usage is TRBV20-1 and J usage is TRBJ1-5; 10 bases match TRBD1. The CDR3 sequence is 16 residues long. J lost 6 bases, V lost 2 bases, and 10 bases had no gene match. CDR1 is DFQATT, CDR2 SNEGSKA, per germline (reference sequence). The CDR3, as DNA: TGCAGTGCTAGAACCGGGACAGGGGTCGATCTTCAGCCCCAGCATCTT. It specifies CSARTGTGVDLQPQHL.

This clone was detected a few times. CDR3: CASSELAESSYEQYF. DNA for the CDR3: TGTGCCAGCAGTGAACTAGCGGAGAGCTCCTACGAGCAGTACTTC. This chain links TRBV6-1 with TRBJ2-7; 7 bases fit TRBD2. Germline CDR1 is MNHNS and CDR2 is SASEGT. The CDR3 has 15 amino acids. V trimming: 2 bases; J trimming: 0 bases; junction bases outside the gene matches: 4.

This clone has a single count. Other nucleotide sequences from this sample produce the same CDR3. The J gene is TRBJ2-3, the V gene TRBV12-3 or TRBV12-4, with 7 bases matching TRBD2. This CDR3 contains 15 residues. Germline trimming cut 5 bases from V and 6 bases from J; bases unmatched to any gene: 11. The CDR3 loop reads CASSPGLPNTDTQYF. The CDR3 DNA reads as TGTGCCAGCAGTCCGGGACTACCTAACACGGATACGCAGTATTTT.

This clone rates as medium-sized. The chain employs TRBV19 and TRBJ2-7, with D tentatively TRBD1 or TRBD2 (5 bases each). CDR1 is LNHDA, CDR2 SQIVND, per germline (reference sequence). This CDR3 is built from 13 residues. Between the trimmed V and J ends, which lost 2 bases and 2 bases, there was a span of 7 bases. DNA for the CDR3: TGTGCCAGTAGTATAAGGGACCCCTACGAGCAGTACTTC. This encodes CASSIRDPYEQYF.

This clone rates as medium-sized. The chain couples TRBV3-1 to TRBJ2-7; D might be TRBD1 (5 bases). CDR1 is LGHDT, CDR2 YNNKEL, per germline (reference sequence). This CDR3 has 13 residues. The V end lost 0 bases, the J end lost 4 bases, and 7 bases lay between the germline ends. The CDR3: CASSQDGAYEQYF. Written as DNA, the CDR3 is TGTGCCAGCAGCCAAGATGGGGCTTACGAGCAGTACTTC.

At least ten counts were recorded for this clone. The genes are TRBV28 and TRBJ2-1; D is ambiguous. V gave up 6 bases and J gave up 7 bases, with 10 bases separating them. Germline V gene data show CDR1 as MDHEN and CDR2 as SYDVKM. This CDR3 is 12 amino acids long. CDR3 sequence: CASSLLINEQFF. The CDR3 region has the DNA TGTGCCAGCAGCTTGTTGATAAATGAGCAGTTCTTC.

Comment on this clone: A clone one base away is much larger, so this may be a read error. The gene calls are TRBV11-2 and TRBJ2-1; D might be TRBD2 (6 bases). Germline assignment: CDR1 SGHAT and CDR2 FQNNGV. The CDR3 loop spans 16 amino acids. The CDR3 reads CASSLGTGVPYNEHFF. In DNA, the CDR3 is TGTGCCAGCAGCTTAGGTACGGGAGTACCCTACAATGAGCATTTCTTC. Variable domain in full (rest from reference TRBV11-2 and TRBJ2-1): EAGVAQSPRYKIIEKRQSVAFWCNPISGHATLYWYQQILGQGPKLLIQFQNNGVVDDSQLPKDRFSAERLKGVDSTLKIQPAKLEDSAVYLCASSLGTGVPYNEHFFGPGTRLTVL.

This clone appeared many times. This chain joins TRBV19 and TRBJ1-2; tentatively, D is TRBD1 (5 bases). CDR1 LNHDA and CDR2 SQIVND come from the germline V gene (reference sequence). V lost 3 bases to trimming and J lost 6 bases, with 11 bases between them. The CDR3 consists of 13 residues. The DNA of the CDR3 is TGTGCCAGTAGTATTTCGGGGCCACATGGCTACACCTTC. Translating it yields CASSISGPHGYTF.